This T cell receptor (beta chain) derives from a study of cytomegalovirus exposure and HLA in healthy donors. Vbeta (60) and Jbeta (13) primers were used in the PCR. The data were produced by immunoSEQ multiplex PCR, yet TCRdb's version contains in-frame clones alone and is incomplete. The data contain roughly 140,000 clones, around 60% of them singletons. The germline V gene has CDR1 MDHEN and CDR2 SYDVKM. J gave up 0 bases and V 5 bases, and 11 bases lay outside the gene matches. The CDR3 loop spans 19 amino acids. The sample taken for sequencing was PBMCs. The sequence came from a woman in her sixties or seventies in good health and CMV-seropositive. This chain connects TRBV28 to TRBJ2-5; 14 bases are shared with TRBD2. The CDR3 sequence: CASSPSMTSGRAYQETQYF. DNA for the CDR3: TGTGCCAGCAGTCCAAGCATGACTAGCGGGAGGGCGTACCAAGAGACCCAGTACTTC.